This T cell receptor beta chain stems from a study of OX40 agonist ivuxolimab in advanced cancers. Overall study findings and caveats: Clonal expansion from baseline to week 6 occurred in both CD4+ and CD8+ T cells. Which antigen the expanded peripheral T cells recognized is unknown.

Clones were read by immunoSEQ multiplex PCR, and TCRdb kept only the in-frame ones, dropping some. The table shows about 56,000 clones, with approximately 86% occurring only once. A remark on this clone: The antigen is unknown.

CDR3 length: 13 amino acids. V lost 5 bases, J lost 3 bases, and 11 bases lay in between. CDR1 and CDR2 (germline): SQVTM, ANQGSEA. Sequenced here: CD4+ or CD8+ T cells sorted from blood, sampled in a trial of the OX40 agonist ivuxolimab. The sequence was obtained from an adult with an advanced solid tumor such as melanoma, head and neck, liver or kidney cancer. The chain couples TRBV29-1 to TRBJ2-1; D is tentatively TRBD1 or TRBD2 (5 bases each). The DNA of the CDR3 is TGCAGCGTTCAGGGACGGGTCTACAATGAGCAGTTCTTC. Translating gives CSVQGRVYNEQFF.